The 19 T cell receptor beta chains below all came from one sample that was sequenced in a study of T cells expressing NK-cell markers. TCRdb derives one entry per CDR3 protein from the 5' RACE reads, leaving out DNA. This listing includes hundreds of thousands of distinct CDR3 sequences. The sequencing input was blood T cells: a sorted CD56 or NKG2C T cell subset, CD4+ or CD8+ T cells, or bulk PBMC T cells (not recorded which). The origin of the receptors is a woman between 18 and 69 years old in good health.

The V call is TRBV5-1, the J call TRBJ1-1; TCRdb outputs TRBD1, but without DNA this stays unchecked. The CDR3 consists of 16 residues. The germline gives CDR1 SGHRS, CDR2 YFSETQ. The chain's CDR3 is CASSLGTGDSDTEAFF.

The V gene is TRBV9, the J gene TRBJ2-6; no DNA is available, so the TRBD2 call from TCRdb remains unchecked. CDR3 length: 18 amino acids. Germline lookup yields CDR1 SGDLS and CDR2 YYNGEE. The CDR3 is CASSVVGSGGSGANVLTF.

CDR3 residues: CASSESLSGSNNEQFF. The rearrangement links TRBV10-1 to TRBJ2-1; TCRdb's D gene call, TRBD2, goes unchecked for lack of DNA. The CDR3 is 16 amino acids. From germline, CDR1 is WNHNN and CDR2 SYGVQD (reference sequence).

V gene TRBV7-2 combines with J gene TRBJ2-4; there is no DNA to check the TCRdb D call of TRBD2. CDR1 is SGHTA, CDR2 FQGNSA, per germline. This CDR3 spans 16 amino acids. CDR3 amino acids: CASSLGGSWGNSIQYF.

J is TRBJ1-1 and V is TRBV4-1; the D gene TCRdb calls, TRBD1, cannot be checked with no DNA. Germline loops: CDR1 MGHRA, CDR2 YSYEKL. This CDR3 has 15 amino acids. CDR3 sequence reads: CASSHRRGTNTEAFF.

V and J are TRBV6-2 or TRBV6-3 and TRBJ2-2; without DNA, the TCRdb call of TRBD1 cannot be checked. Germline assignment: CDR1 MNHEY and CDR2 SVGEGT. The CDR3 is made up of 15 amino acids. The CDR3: CASSPGQAGTGELFF.

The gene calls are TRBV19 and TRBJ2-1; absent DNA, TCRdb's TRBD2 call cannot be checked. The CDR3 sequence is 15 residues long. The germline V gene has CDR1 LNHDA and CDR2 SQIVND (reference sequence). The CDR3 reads CASSIISGIYNEQFF.

The CDR3 reads CASSQGKMGTHPYNEQFF. This chain uses TRBV4-3 with TRBJ2-1; TCRdb picks TRBD2, but there is no DNA to check that call. Germline V gene sequence: CDR1 LGHNA, CDR2 YSLEER. CDR3 length: 18 residues.

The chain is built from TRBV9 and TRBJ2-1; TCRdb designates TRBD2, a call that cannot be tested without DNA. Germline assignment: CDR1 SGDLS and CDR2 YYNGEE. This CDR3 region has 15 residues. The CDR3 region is CASSVGGGADNEQFF.

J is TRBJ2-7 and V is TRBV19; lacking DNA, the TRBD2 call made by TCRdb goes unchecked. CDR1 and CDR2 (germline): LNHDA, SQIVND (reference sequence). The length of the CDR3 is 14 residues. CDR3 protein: CASSIALGSYEQYF.

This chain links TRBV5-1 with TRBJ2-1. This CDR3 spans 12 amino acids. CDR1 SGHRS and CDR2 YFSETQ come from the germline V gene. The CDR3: CASSLVASWQFF.

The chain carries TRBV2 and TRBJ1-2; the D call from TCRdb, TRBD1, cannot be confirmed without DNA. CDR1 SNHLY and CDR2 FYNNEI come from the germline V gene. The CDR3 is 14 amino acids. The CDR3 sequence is CASSERTTPYDYTF.

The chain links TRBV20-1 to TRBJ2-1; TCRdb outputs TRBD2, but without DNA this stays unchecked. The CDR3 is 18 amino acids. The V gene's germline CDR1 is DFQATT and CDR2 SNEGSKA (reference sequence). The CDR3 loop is CSALTSGGAISGYNEQFF.

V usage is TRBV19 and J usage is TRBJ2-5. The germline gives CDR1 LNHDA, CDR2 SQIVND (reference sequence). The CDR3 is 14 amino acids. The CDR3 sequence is CASSKEPYQETQYF.

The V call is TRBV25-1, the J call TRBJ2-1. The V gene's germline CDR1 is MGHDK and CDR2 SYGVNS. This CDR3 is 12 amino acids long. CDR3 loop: CASSVLATEQFF.

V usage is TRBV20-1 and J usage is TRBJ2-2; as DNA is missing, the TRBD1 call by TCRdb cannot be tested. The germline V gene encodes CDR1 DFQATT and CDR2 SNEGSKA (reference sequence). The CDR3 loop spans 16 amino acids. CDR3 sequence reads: CSARPTTGMYTGELFF.

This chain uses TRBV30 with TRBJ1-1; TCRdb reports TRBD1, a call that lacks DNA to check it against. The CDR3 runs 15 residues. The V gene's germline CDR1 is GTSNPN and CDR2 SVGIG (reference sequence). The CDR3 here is CAWSVRVWGVAEAFF.

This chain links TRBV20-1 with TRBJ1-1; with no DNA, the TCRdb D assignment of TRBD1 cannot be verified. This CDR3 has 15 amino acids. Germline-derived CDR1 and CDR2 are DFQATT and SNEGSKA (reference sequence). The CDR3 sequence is CSARVGTGGNTEAFF.

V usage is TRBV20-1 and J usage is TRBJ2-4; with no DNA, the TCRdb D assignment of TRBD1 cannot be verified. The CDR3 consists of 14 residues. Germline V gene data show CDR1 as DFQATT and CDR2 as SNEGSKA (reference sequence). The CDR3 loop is CSAKVVGELNIQYF.